The sequence of this T cell receptor (beta chain) was determined in a study of siplizumab effects on memory and regulatory T cells. From germline, CDR1 is SGDLS and CDR2 YYNGEE. The CDR3 is 15 residues long. Trimming pared 5 bases from V and 2 bases from J, leaving 14 bases between. Data came from immunoSEQ multiplex PCR; TCRdb stores just in-frame clones and leaves some out. Among tens of thousands of clones listed, 85% to 95% were seen once. In the case of this clone: What it binds is not known.

Findings of the study overall: Naive T cells were seen as more diverse than memory cells and as major alloresponse contributors. Sequences below about 10^-5 frequency were poorly captured, limiting mapping of alloreactive clones.

This TCR came from a human donor in good health. Sequencing was carried out using CD8+ T cells sorted from blood. The chain links TRBV9 to TRBJ2-1; D is possibly TRBD1 (6 bases). In nucleotides, the CDR3 is TGTGCCAGCAGTGGGGGCGGGTGGGCCTACAATGAGCAGTTCTTC. It specifies CASSGGGWAYNEQFF.